This T cell receptor beta chain originates from a study of beta chain features in type 1 diabetes. Purity of each sorted population was above 98%. V shed 4 bases and J 4 bases; nucleotides not matched to a gene: 7. This CDR3 region has 14 residues. Germline V lookup: CDR1 SQVTM, CDR2 ANQGSEA. Sequencing targeted expressed TCRB transcripts, as all isolated RNA had been reverse transcribed. Repertoires were generated with immunoSEQ multiplex PCR, while TCRdb's copy carries only in-frame clones and drops some. Of some 410,000 clones listed, 11% to 15% are singletons. This clonotype originated in a man aged 25-40 years in good health. Material for sequencing was naive CD4+ T cells from blood. The rearrangement links TRBV29-1 to TRBJ2-1; 7 bases map to TRBD2. The CDR3 nucleotides read TGCAGCGTTGCCTCTCTAGCGGATTACAATGAGCAGTTCTTC. Protein: CSVASLADYNEQFF.